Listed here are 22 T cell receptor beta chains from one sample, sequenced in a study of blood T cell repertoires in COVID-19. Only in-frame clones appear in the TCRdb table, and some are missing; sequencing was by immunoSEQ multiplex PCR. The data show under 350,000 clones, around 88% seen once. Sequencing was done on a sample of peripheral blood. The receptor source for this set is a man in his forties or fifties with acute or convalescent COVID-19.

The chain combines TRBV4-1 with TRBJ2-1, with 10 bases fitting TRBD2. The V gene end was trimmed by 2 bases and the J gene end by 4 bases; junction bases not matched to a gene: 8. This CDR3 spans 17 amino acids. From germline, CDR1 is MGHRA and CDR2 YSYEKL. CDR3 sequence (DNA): TGCGCCAGCAGCCAACTCAGAGCGGGGGGGACATACAATGAGCAGTTCTTC. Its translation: CASSQLRAGGTYNEQFF.

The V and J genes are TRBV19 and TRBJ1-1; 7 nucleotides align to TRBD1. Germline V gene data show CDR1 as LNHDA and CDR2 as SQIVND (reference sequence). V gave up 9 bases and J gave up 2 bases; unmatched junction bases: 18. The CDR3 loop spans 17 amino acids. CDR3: CASTYPIPGQTNTEAFF. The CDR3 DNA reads TGTGCCAGCACGTATCCCATTCCGGGACAGACAAACACTGAAGCTTTCTTT. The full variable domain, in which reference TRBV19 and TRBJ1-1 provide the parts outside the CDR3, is DGGITQSPKYLFRKEGQNVTLSCEQNLNHDAMYWYRQDPGQGLRLIYYSQIVNDFQKGDIAEGYSVSREKKESFPLTVTSAQKNPTAFYLCASTYPIPGQTNTEAFFGQGTRLTVV.

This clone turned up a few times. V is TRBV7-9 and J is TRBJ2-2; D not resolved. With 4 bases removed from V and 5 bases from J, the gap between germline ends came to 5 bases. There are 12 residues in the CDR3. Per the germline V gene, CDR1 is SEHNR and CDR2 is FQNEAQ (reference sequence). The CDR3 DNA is TGTGCCAGCAGCTCTTTAACCGGGGAGCTGTTTTTT. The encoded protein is CASSSLTGELFF.

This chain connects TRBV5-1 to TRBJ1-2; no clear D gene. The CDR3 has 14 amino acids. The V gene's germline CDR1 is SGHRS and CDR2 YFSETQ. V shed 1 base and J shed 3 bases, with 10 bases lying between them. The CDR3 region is CASSLLTGDYGYTF. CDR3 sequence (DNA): TGCGCCAGCAGCTTGTTGACGGGAGACTATGGCTACACCTTC.

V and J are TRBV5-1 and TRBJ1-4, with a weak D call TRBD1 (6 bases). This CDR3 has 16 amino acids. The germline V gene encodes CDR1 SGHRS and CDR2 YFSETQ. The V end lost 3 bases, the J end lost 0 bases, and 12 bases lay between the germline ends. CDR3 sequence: CASSSQGPATNEKLFF. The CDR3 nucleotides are TGCGCCAGCAGCTCCCAGGGGCCTGCAACTAATGAAAAACTGTTTTTT.

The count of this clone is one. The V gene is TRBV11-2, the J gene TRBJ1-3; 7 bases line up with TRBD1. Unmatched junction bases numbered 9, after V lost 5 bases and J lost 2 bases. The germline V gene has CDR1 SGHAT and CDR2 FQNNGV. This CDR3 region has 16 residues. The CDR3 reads CASSPPTGRPGNTIYF. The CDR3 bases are TGTGCCAGCAGCCCCCCGACAGGGAGGCCTGGAAACACCATATATTTT. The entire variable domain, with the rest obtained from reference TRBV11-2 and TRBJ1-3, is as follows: EAGVAQSPRYKIIEKRQSVAFWCNPISGHATLYWYQQILGQGPKLLIQFQNNGVVDDSQLPKDRFSAERLKGVDSTLKIQPAKLEDSAVYLCASSPPTGRPGNTIYFGEGSWLTVV.

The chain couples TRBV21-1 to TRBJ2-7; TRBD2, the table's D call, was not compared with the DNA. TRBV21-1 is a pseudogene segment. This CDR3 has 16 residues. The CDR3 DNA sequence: TGTGCCAGCAGCGTCGCGGATCCACCCGAAGTTTACGAGCAGTACTTC. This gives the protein CASSVADPPEVYEQYF.

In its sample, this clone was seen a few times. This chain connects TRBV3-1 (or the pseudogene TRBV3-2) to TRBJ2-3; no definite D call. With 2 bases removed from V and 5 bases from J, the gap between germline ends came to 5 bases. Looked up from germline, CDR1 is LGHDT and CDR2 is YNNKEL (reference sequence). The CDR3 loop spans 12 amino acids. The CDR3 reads CASSQTGDTQYF. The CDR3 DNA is TGTGCCAGCAGCCAAACGGGAGATACGCAGTATTTT.

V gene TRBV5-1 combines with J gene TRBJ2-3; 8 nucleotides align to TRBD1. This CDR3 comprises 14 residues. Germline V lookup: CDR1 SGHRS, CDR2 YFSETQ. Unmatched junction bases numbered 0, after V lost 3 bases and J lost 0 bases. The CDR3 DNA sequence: TGCGCCAGCAGCTGGGACAGGAGCACAGATACGCAGTATTTT. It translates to CASSWDRSTDTQYF.

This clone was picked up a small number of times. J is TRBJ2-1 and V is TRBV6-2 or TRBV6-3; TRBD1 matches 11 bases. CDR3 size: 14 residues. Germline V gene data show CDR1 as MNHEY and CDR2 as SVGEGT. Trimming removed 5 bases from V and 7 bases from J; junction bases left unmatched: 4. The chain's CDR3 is CASSHRDRGNEQFF. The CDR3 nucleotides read TGTGCCAGCAGTCATCGGGACAGGGGGAATGAGCAGTTCTTC.

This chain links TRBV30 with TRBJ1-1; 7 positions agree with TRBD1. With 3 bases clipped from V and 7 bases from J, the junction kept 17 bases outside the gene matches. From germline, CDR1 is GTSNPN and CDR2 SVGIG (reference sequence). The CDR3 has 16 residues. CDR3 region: CAWRRTGLVKRGEAFF. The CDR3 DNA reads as TGTGCCTGGAGGAGGACAGGCCTTGTAAAGAGGGGTGAAGCTTTCTTT.

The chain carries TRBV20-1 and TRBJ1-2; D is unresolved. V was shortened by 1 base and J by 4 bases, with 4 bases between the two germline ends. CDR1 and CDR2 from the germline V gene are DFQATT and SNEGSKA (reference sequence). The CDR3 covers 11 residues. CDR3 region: CSARGSYGYTF. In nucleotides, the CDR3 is TGCAGTGCTAGAGGCAGCTATGGCTACACCTTC.

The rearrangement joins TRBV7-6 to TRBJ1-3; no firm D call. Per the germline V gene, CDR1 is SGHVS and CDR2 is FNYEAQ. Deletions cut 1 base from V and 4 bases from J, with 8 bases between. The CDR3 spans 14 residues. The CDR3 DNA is TGTGCCAGCAGCTTAGTAACCGGGGGAAACACCATATATTTT. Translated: CASSLVTGGNTIYF.

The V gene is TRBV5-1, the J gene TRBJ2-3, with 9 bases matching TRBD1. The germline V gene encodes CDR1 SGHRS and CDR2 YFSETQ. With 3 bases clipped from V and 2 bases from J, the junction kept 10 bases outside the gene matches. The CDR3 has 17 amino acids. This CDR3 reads CASSWGQGASVTDTQYF. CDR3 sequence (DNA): TGCGCCAGCAGCTGGGGACAGGGAGCTTCGGTCACAGATACGCAGTATTTT.

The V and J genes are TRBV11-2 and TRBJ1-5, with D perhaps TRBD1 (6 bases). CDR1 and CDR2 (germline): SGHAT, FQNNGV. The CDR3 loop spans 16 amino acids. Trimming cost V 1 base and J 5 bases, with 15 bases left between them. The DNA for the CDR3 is TGTGCCAGCAGCTTAGGCGATACAGGGTGGGATCAGCCCCAGCATTTT. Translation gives CASSLGDTGWDQPQHF.

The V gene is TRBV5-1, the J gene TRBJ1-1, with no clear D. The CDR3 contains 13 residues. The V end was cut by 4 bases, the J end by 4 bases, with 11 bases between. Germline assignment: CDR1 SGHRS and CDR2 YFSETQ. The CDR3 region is CASSPLGSTEAFF. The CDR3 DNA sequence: TGCGCCAGCAGCCCTCTTGGGAGCACTGAAGCTTTCTTT.

The CDR3 protein is CATKPTGVGNTEAFF. The CDR3 DNA reads as TGTGCCACCAAACCGACAGGGGTCGGGAACACTGAAGCTTTCTTT. This chain joins TRBV6-1 and TRBJ1-1, with 8 bases that match TRBD1. The CDR3 has 15 amino acids. With 10 bases clipped from V and 1 base from J, the junction kept 11 bases outside the gene matches. Germline CDR1 reads MNHNS; CDR2 reads SASEGT.

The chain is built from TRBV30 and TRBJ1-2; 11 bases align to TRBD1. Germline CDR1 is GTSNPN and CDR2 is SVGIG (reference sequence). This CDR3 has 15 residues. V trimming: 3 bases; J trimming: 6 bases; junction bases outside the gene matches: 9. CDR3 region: CAWSRTGGWTDGYTF. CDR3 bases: TGTGCCTGGAGCAGGACAGGGGGCTGGACGGATGGCTACACCTTC.

CDR3 coding DNA: TGTGCCTGGGGCCGGGGGGACACTGAAGCTTTCTTT. This codes for CAWGRGDTEAFF. The gene calls are TRBV5-4 and TRBJ1-1; D is perhaps TRBD1 (5 bases). This CDR3 has 12 amino acids. Germline V CDR1 and CDR2: SGHNT, YYREEE (reference sequence). V was clipped by 10 bases and J by 3 bases, with 13 bases between them.

The CDR3 DNA is TGTGCCAGCAGCCCTGACGGCGGGGGGGGAAGGGTGAACACCGGGGAGCTGTTTTTT. It specifies CASSPDGGGGRVNTGELFF. The chain carries TRBV5-8 and TRBJ2-2; 9 nucleotides match TRBD2. The CDR3 sequence is 19 residues long. In germline, CDR1 is SGHTS, CDR2 YDEGEE. V was clipped by 4 bases and J by 1 base; unmatched bases: 14.

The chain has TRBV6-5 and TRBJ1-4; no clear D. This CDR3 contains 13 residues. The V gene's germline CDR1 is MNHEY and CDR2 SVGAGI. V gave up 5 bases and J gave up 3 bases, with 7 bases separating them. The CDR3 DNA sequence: TGTGCCAGCAGTCCTTCCTCTAATGAAAAACTGTTTTTT. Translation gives CASSPSSNEKLFF.

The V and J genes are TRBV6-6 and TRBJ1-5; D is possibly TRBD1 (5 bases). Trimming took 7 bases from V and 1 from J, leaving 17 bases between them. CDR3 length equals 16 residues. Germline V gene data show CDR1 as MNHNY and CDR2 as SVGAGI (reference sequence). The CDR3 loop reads CASTLGEGSSNQPQHF. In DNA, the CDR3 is TGTGCCAGCACCTTGGGGGAGGGTTCAAGCAATCAGCCCCAGCATTTT.